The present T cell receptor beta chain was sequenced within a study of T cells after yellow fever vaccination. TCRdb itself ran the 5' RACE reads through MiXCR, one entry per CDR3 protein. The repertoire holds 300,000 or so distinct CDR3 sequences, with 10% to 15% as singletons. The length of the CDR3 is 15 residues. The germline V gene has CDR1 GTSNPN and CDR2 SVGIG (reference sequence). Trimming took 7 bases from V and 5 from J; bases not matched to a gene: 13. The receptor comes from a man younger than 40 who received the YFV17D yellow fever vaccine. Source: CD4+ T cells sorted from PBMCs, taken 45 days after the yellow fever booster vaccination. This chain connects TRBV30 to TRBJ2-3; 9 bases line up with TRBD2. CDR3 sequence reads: CAFRLAGGHQDTQYF. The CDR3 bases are TGTGCCTTCCGCCTCGCGGGAGGGCATCAAGATACGCAGTATTTT.